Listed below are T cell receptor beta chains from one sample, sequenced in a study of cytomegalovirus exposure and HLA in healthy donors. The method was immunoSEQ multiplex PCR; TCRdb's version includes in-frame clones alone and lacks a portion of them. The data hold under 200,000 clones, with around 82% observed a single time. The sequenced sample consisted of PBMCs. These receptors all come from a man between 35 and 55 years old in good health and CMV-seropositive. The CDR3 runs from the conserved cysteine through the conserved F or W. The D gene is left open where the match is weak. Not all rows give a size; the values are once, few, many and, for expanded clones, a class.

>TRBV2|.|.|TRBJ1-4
CASSVIGVEKLFF
TGTGCCAGCAGTGTCATAGGGGTCGAAAAACTGTTTTTT
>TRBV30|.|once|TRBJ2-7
CAAEGGARSYEQYF
TGTGCGGCGGAGGGTGGTGCTCGATCCTACGAGCAGTACTTC
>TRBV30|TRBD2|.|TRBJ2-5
CAWSVGGGETQYF
TGTGCCTGGAGTGTGGGGGGAGGGGAGACCCAGTACTTC
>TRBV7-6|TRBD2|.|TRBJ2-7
CASSPRTSGSPYEQYF
TGTGCCAGCAGCCCAAGGACTAGCGGGAGCCCCTACGAGCAGTACTTC
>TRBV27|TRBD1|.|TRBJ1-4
CASRDRATNEKLFF
TGTGCCAGCAGGGACAGGGCAACTAATGAAAAACTGTTTTTT
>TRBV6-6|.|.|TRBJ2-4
CASSSKTLLAKNSQYF
TGTGCCAGCAGTTCGAAGACCCTACTAGCCAAAAACAGTCAGTACTTC
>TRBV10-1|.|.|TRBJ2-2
CASSAAGNTGELFF
TGCGCCAGCAGCGCAGCGGGGAACACCGGGGAGCTGTTTTTT
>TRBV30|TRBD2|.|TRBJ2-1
CAWRTTSGSYNEQFF
TGTGCCTGGAGGACGACTAGCGGGAGTTACAATGAGCAGTTCTTC
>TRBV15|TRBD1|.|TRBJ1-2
CATSSGQGRYGYTF
TGTGCCACCAGCAGTGGACAGGGGAGATATGGCTACACCTTC
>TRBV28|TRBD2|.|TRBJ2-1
CASSSPLLGGRSYNEQFF
TGTGCCAGCAGTTCCCCCCTCCTTGGCGGGAGATCCTACAATGAGCAGTTCTTC
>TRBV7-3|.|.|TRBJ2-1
CASSLRGASSYNEQFF
TGTGCCAGCAGCTTACGGGGGGCAAGCTCCTACAATGAGCAGTTCTTC
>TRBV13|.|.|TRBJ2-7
CASSTTSYEQYF
TGTGCCAGCAGTACAACCAGCTACGAGCAGTACTTC
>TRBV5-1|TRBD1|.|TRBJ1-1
CASSFFGQDANTEAFF
TGCGCCAGCAGCTTTTTCGGACAGGACGCGAACACTGAAGCTTTCTTT
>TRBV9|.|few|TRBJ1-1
CASSFRQNTEAFF
TGTGCCAGCAGCTTTCGACAGAACACTGAAGCTTTCTTT